These 6 T cell receptor beta chains were all obtained from the same sample, sequenced in a study of T cells in Graves' hyperthyroidism and ophthalmopathy. TCR beta CDR3 region amplification was performed from RNA transcripts. In the first-round RT-PCR of the TCR CDR3, the HTBI primer set was used. TCRdb re-called the multiplex PCR reads through MiXCR, storing one row per CDR3 protein. Here the sample spans some 530,000 distinct CDR3 sequences, approximately 22% being singletons. The specimen sequenced was blood. All receptors derive from a woman between 70 and 85 years old with Graves' ophthalmopathy.

This clonotype was counted between two and nine times. CDR3 coding DNA: TGCGCCAGCAGCCGAGACTGGACGTCTCAGCCCCAGCATTTT. Translating it yields CASSRDWTSQPQHF. The rearrangement joins TRBV4-1 to TRBJ1-5, with no clear D. The CDR3 runs 14 residues. Germline loops: CDR1 MGHRA, CDR2 YSYEKL. Deletions cut 4 bases from V and 6 bases from J, with 13 bases between.

The CDR3 DNA reads TGTGCCAGCAGCGGGGGGGGGGGGAATTCACCCCTCCACTTT. It specifies CASSGGGGNSPLHF. The chain recombines TRBV11-3 with TRBJ1-6; tentative D call: TRBD1 (5 bases). This CDR3 spans 14 amino acids. V lost 5 bases and J lost 7, with 12 bases in between. The germline CDR1 and CDR2 sequences are SGHNT and YENEEA.

The V and J genes are TRBV10-3 and TRBJ2-5; 8 bases fit TRBD2. Germline values: CDR1 ENHRY, CDR2 SYGVKD. The CDR3 has 14 residues. The V gene end was trimmed by 4 bases and the J gene end by 5 bases; junction bases not matched to a gene: 6. CDR3 in DNA: TGTGCCATCAGTGCCCGGTCGGGGGGGGAGACCCAGTACTTC. This encodes CAISARSGGETQYF.

CDR3: CASSVGSGGTANTGELFF. CDR3 DNA: TGTGCCAGCAGCGTAGGAAGTGGGGGGACAGCGAACACCGGGGAGCTGTTTTTT. The V and J genes are TRBV9 and TRBJ2-2; perhaps TRBD1 as D (7 bases). This CDR3 comprises 18 residues. The V end lost 0 bases, the J end lost 0 bases, and 15 bases lay between the germline ends. Germline CDR1 reads SGDLS; CDR2 reads YYNGEE.

The chain recombines TRBV6-1 with TRBJ2-7; 11 nucleotides agree with TRBD1. The CDR3 has 17 residues. From germline, CDR1 is MNHNS and CDR2 SASEGT. V gave up 5 bases and J gave up 4 bases; unmatched junction bases: 13. The CDR3 DNA reads TGTGCCAGCAGTCCCGGGACAGGGGGTGTGAGAGGGTACGAGCAGTACTTC. The encoded protein is CASSPGTGGVRGYEQYF.

This clonotype has just a few counts. The chain joins TRBV7-8 to TRBJ2-7; 7 bases line up with TRBD2. The germline CDR1 and CDR2 sequences are SGHVS and FQNEAQ. This CDR3 has 14 residues. The ends lost 3 bases at V and 7 bases at J; junction bases unmatched: 9. The CDR3, as DNA: TGTGCCAGCAGCTTCGAAGCGGGCGGGGGTGAGCAGTACTTC. Protein: CASSFEAGGGEQYF.